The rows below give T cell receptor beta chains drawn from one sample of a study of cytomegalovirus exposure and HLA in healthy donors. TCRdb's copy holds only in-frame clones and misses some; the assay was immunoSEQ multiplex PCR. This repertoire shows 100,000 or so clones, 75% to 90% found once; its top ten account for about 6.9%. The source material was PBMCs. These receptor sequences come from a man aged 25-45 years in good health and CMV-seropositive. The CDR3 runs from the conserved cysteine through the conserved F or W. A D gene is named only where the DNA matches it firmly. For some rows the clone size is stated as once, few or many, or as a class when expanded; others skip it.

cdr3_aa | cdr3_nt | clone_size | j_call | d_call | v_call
CASSPDTDNEQFF | TGTGCCAGCAGTCCGGACACTGACAATGAGCAGTTCTTC | few | TRBJ2-1 | . | TRBV2
CASSPALQGNSNEKLFF | TGTGCCAGCAGCCCCGCCCTACAGGGAAATTCTAATGAAAAACTGTTTTTT | once | TRBJ1-4 | . | TRBV9
CASSPGTAGGRSYEQYF | TGTGCCAGCAGCCCCGGCACAGCGGGGGGCCGTTCCTACGAGCAGTACTTC | . | TRBJ2-7 | TRBD2 | TRBV7-2
CASSGQRHSGDGYTF | TGTGCCAGCAGTGGTCAGAGACACTCGGGAGACGGCTACACCTTC | few | TRBJ1-2 | . | TRBV2
CASSYSREQYF | TGTGCCAGCAGTTACTCGAGGGAGCAGTACTTC | . | TRBJ2-7 | . | TRBV6-6
CASSVLAGEETQYF | TGTGCCAGCAGCGTTCTAGCGGGGGAAGAGACCCAGTACTTC | . | TRBJ2-5 | TRBD2 | TRBV9
CASSEGDRGHF | TGTGCCAGCAGTGAAGGGGACAGGGGACACTTC | . | TRBJ2-5 | TRBD1 | TRBV6-1
CASSLVGSGHEQYF | TGTGCCAGCAGCTTAGTTGGTTCAGGGCACGAGCAGTACTTC | . | TRBJ2-7 | . | TRBV7-9
CASSDGDGELFF | TGTGCCAGCAGTGACGGAGACGGGGAGCTGTTTTTT | . | TRBJ2-2 | . | TRBV6-1
CASSPPLGEDRSNYGYTF | TGTGCCAGCAGCCCACCACTAGGGGAGGACAGGAGTAACTATGGCTACACCTTC | . | TRBJ1-2 | TRBD1 | TRBV7-9
CSASDRGSYEQYF | TGCAGCGCCTCGGACAGGGGTTCCTACGAGCAGTACTTC | . | TRBJ2-7 | TRBD1 | TRBV29-1
CASSGGLAGGPRWVF | TGCGCCAGCAGCGGGGGACTAGCGGGGGGTCCAAGATGGGTCTTC | . | TRBJ2-1 | TRBD2 | TRBV5-1
CASSFGLAGGLAQETQYF | TGCGCCAGCAGCTTTGGACTAGCGGGGGGGCTTGCCCAAGAGACCCAGTACTTC | . | TRBJ2-5 | TRBD2 | TRBV5-1
CASSLDNIPNTEAFF | TGTGCCAGCAGCTTAGACAACATTCCGAACACTGAAGCTTTCTTT | once | TRBJ1-1 | . | TRBV7-2
CASSRGESWTGELFF | TGTGCCAGCAGCCGGGGGGAGTCGTGGACCGGGGAGCTGTTTTTT | . | TRBJ2-2 | TRBD2 | TRBV7-8
CASSSYSGGENIQYF | TGCGCCAGCAGCAGTTATAGCGGGGGGGAAAACATTCAGTACTTC | . | TRBJ2-4 | TRBD2 | TRBV5-1
CASSVLTGSDQPQHF | TGTGCCAGCTCCGTACTAACAGGGAGCGATCAGCCCCAGCATTTT | . | TRBJ1-5 | . | TRBV18
CSVGGLGETQYF | TGCAGCGTTGGGGGACTAGGGGAGACCCAGTACTTC | . | TRBJ2-5 | TRBD2 | TRBV29-1
CASSWASGARNEQFF | TGTGCCAGCAGTTGGGCCAGCGGGGCCCGCAATGAGCAGTTCTTC | . | TRBJ2-1 | TRBD2 | TRBV6-5
CASSVFQGQEKFGANVLTF | TGTGCCAGCAGCGTCTTCCAGGGACAGGAAAAGTTTGGGGCCAACGTCCTGACTTTC | once | TRBJ2-6 | TRBD1 | TRBV9
CASSLATGIYEQYF | TGCGCCAGCAGCTTGGCTACAGGTATCTACGAGCAGTACTTC | . | TRBJ2-7 | . | TRBV5-1
CASSLEVGSSYEQYF | TGCGCCAGCAGCTTGGAGGTTGGGAGCTCCTACGAGCAGTACTTC | . | TRBJ2-7 | . | TRBV5-1
CASSLSGTGALRSSYEQYF | TGTGCCAGCAGTTTATCCGGGACAGGGGCCCTCAGGAGCTCCTACGAGCAGTACTTC | . | TRBJ2-7 | TRBD1 | TRBV27
CASSSVARLGNEQFF | TGTGCCAGCAGCTCAGTTGCTAGACTAGGCAATGAGCAGTTCTTC | . | TRBJ2-1 | . | TRBV7-9
CASSIARTGFYNEQFF | TGTGCCAGTAGTATCGCCCGGACTGGCTTTTACAATGAGCAGTTCTTC | . | TRBJ2-1 | . | TRBV19
CASTTPPEGAYGYTF | TGTGCCAGCACTACTCCCCCCGAGGGGGCCTATGGCTACACCTTC | . | TRBJ1-2 | TRBD1 | TRBV7-9
CASSQSPLVGEKLFF | TGTGCCAGCAGCCAATCACCCCTAGTAGGTGAAAAACTGTTTTTT | . | TRBJ1-4 | . | TRBV16
CASSLVQGSNQPQHF | TGTGCCAGCAGCTTAGTACAGGGGAGCAATCAGCCCCAGCATTTT | . | TRBJ1-5 | TRBD1 | TRBV7-2
CAISVQASGNTIYF | TGTGCCATCAGTGTGCAGGCCTCTGGAAACACCATATATTTT | once | TRBJ1-3 | . | TRBV10-3
CASSYDMAGNTIYF | TGTGCCAGCAGTTACGACATGGCTGGAAACACCATATATTTT | . | TRBJ1-3 | . | TRBV27
CASDRGQVNTGELFF | TGTGCCAGCGACCGGGGACAGGTTAACACCGGGGAGCTGTTTTTT | once | TRBJ2-2 | TRBD1 | TRBV6-1
CASTGLAGPYEQYF | TGTGCCAGCACCGGACTAGCGGGCCCCTACGAGCAGTACTTC | . | TRBJ2-7 | TRBD2 | TRBV6-5
CSVGQGSYEQYF | TGCAGCGTTGGGCAGGGTTCCTACGAGCAGTACTTC | . | TRBJ2-7 | . | TRBV29-1
CASSQDSGWDTQYF | TGCGCCAGCAGCCAAGATTCCGGGTGGGATACGCAGTATTTT | few | TRBJ2-3 | . | TRBV4-3